The 5 T cell receptor beta chains listed next were all sequenced from one sample in a study of fetal regulatory T cell absence and autoimmunity. The data were produced by immunoSEQ multiplex PCR, yet TCRdb's version contains in-frame clones alone and is incomplete. The data contain about 95,000 clones, around 72% of them seen just once; the ten biggest clones take up roughly 2%. Input material: pancreas tissue. The receptor source for this set is a male donor with IPEX syndrome.

This clone was found a few times. This chain uses TRBV4-1 with TRBJ2-7; D call uncertain. The V and J ends lost 1 base and 3 bases respectively, with 4 bases between them. This CDR3 is 12 amino acids long. Looked up from germline, CDR1 is MGHRA and CDR2 is YSYEKL. CDR3 sequence (DNA): TGCGCCAGCAGCCAAGTGGGCTACGAGCAGTACTTC. This codes for CASSQVGYEQYF.

V usage is TRBV5-4 and J usage is TRBJ1-2; D call uncertain. There are 15 residues in the CDR3. Per germline, CDR1 SGHNT and CDR2 YYREEE (reference sequence). With 2 bases removed from V and 4 bases from J, the gap between germline ends came to 15 bases. In DNA, the CDR3 is TGTGCCAGCAGCTTCAGCGCCAGAGAGGGCTATGGCTACACCTTC. Protein: CASSFSAREGYGYTF.

This chain links TRBV2 with TRBJ2-7, with D perhaps matching TRBD2 (5 bases). Trimming took 6 bases from V and 8 from J, leaving 14 bases between them. The CDR3 extends over 12 amino acids. Germline V lookup: CDR1 SNHLY, CDR2 FYNNEI. CDR3 in amino acids: CASSGIEAKQYF. The DNA of the CDR3 is TGTGCCAGCAGCGGGATAGAGGCGAAGCAGTACTTC.

V and J are TRBV23-1 and TRBJ2-1; possible D gene TRBD1, 6 bases. TRBV23-1 is an open reading frame whose function is uncertain. Trimming pared 7 bases from V and 4 bases from J, leaving 20 bases between. CDR3 length: 16 amino acids. CDR3 nucleotide sequence: TGCGCCAGCACCGGGCCCAGGCAGGGGAAATACAATGAGCAGTTCTTC. Residues: CASTGPRQGKYNEQFF.

The CDR3 reads CASSSTGVFYEQYF. The CDR3 coding sequence is TGTGCCAGCTCTTCAACAGGTGTTTTCTACGAGCAGTACTTC. This sequence joins TRBV18 and TRBJ2-7; possible D gene TRBD1, 5 bases. V lost 6 bases and J lost 3, with 15 bases in between. CDR3 size: 14 residues. The germline CDR1 and CDR2 sequences are KGHSH and LQKENI.